This entry features one T cell receptor (beta chain) sequence. The TCR beta CDR3 regions underwent amplification using RNA transcripts as the source. The HTBI primer set was used in a first-round RT-PCR of the TCR CDR3. Via MiXCR, TCRdb re-called the multiplex PCR reads, giving one row per CDR3 protein. The sample has hundreds of thousands of distinct CDR3 sequences, 15% to 19% seen once; the top ten hold roughly 7.4%. This specimen comes from a study of T cells in Graves' hyperthyroidism and ophthalmopathy. The overall study: At initial diagnosis, before any treatment had begun, peripheral blood was obtained.

V lost 3 bases and J lost 0; bases outside the gene matches: 8. CDR1 and CDR2 (germline): DFQATT, SNEGSKA (reference sequence). There are 18 residues in the CDR3. Investigators excluded patients with uncontrolled infection, other autoimmune disease, pregnancy or lactation. The chain uses TRBV20-1 and TRBJ2-3, with TRBD2 matching 14 bases. The TCR originated in a woman aged 18 to 35 with Graves' hyperthyroidism. The sequencing input was blood. CDR3 in DNA: TGCAGTGCTAGTAGGACTAGCGGGGGGCGCCTAAGCACAGATACGCAGTATTTT. Translated: CSASRTSGGRLSTDTQYF.